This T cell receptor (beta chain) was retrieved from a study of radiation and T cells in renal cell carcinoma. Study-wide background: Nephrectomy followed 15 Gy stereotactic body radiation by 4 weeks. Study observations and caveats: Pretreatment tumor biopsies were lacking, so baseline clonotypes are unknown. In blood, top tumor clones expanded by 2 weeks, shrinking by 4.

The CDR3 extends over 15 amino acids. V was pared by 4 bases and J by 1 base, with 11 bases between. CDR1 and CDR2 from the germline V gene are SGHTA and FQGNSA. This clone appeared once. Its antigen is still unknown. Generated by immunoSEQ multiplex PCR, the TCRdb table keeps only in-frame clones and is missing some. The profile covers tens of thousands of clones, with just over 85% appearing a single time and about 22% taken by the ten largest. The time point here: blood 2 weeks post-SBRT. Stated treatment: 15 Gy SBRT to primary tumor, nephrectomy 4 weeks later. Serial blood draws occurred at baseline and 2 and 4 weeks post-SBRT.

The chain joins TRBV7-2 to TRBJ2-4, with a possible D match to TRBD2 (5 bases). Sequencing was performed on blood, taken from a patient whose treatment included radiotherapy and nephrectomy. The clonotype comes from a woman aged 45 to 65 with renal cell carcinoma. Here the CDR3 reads CASSYVEVAKNIQYF. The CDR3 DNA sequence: TGTGCCAGCAGCTACGTGGAGGTTGCCAAAAACATTCAGTACTTC.